The rows below give T cell receptor beta chains drawn from one sample of a study of radiotherapy plus CTLA-4 blockade in lung cancer. Sequenced by immunoSEQ multiplex PCR; TCRdb stores in-frame clones only, minus some. The data hold tens of thousands of clones, with roughly four fifths observed a single time. Sequencing used peripheral blood, obtained from a patient treated with radiotherapy plus ipilimumab. The receptors come from a human donor with non-small cell lung cancer that progressed on radiotherapy plus ipilimumab. The CDR3 runs from the conserved cysteine through the conserved F or W. The D gene is left open where the match is weak. Clone size appears in some rows only: once, few, many, or a class for an expanded clone.

V gene	J gene	clone size	D gene	CDR3 DNA	CDR3 protein
TRBV7-9	TRBJ1-5	NA	TRBD1	TGTGCCAGCAGCCTGGGGACAGGGGTTCCGGGGCAGCCCCAGCATTTT	CASSLGTGVPGQPQHF
TRBV2	TRBJ2-2	NA	NA	TGTGCCAGCAGTGAAGCGGTGGACCGAACGAACACCGGGGAGCTGTTTTTT	CASSEAVDRTNTGELFF
TRBV27	TRBJ2-7	once	NA	TGTGCCAGCAGTGCGACCCTCTCCTACGAGCAGTACTTC	CASSATLSYEQYF
TRBV10-3	TRBJ1-1	once	NA	TGTGCCATCAGTGAGTCGGCGGGGACTGAAGCTTTCTTT	CAISESAGTEAFF
TRBV7-2	TRBJ2-1	NA	TRBD2	TGTGCCAGCAGCGAACAAGCGGGGAGCACCTACAATGAGCAGTTCTTC	CASSEQAGSTYNEQFF
TRBV6-1	TRBJ2-3	NA	TRBD1	TGTGCCAGCAGCTTAGGGACAGGTTCGGCAGATACGCAGTATTTT	CASSLGTGSADTQYF
TRBV7-8	TRBJ2-5	NA	NA	TGTGCCAGCAGCGGAACAGAGAACCCCCGAGAGACCCAGTACTTC	CASSGTENPRETQYF
TRBV20-1	TRBJ1-4	NA	TRBD1	TGCAGTGCTTTAGGACAGGTGGGGCTGTTTTTT	CSALGQVGLFF
TRBV7-3	TRBJ2-1	NA	NA	TGTGCCAGCAGCTTAAAGGCTCTAGCTTCCCACAATGAGCAGTTCTTC	CASSLKALASHNEQFF
TRBV9	TRBJ1-6	NA	NA	TGTGCCAGCAGCGTAGGAAACGATATCAAATCACCCCTCCACTTT	CASSVGNDIKSPLHF
TRBV9	TRBJ2-3	few	NA	TGTGCCAGCAGCGCGGGGGCGGGGGATGGCACAGATACGCAGTATTTT	CASSAGAGDGTDTQYF
TRBV11-2	TRBJ1-2	NA	NA	TGTGCCAGCAGGGTCAGCGGGACGACGCGGGGCTACACCTTC	CASRVSGTTRGYTF
TRBV18	TRBJ2-3	NA	TRBD1	TGTGCCAGCTCACCGGACAGGGCGAGCACAGATACGCAGTATTTT	CASSPDRASTDTQYF
TRBV11-2	TRBJ2-7	NA	NA	TGTGCCAGCAGCCAACCCGGAGGTCAAGGCAGGGGTTACGAGCAGTACTTC	CASSQPGGQGRGYEQYF
TRBV9	TRBJ2-1	NA	NA	TGTGCCAGCAGCGAGGGGACTTATCGGGATGAGCAGTTCTTC	CASSEGTYRDEQFF
TRBV19	TRBJ1-2	NA	NA	TGTGCCAGTTCCCAGGGGCACTATGGCTACACCTTC	CASSQGHYGYTF
TRBV6-1	TRBJ2-2	NA	TRBD1	TGTGCCAGCAGTGCCGGGACAGGGGGCAACACCGGGGAGCTGTTTTTT	CASSAGTGGNTGELFF
TRBV7-2	TRBJ2-7	NA	NA	TGTGCCAGCAGCTCCCTTCCCTACGAGCAGTACTTC	CASSSLPYEQYF
TRBV5-6	TRBJ1-2	NA	NA	TGTGCCAGCAGCTCGCTACAGACCTCTGGGAGATACACCTTC	CASSSLQTSGRYTF
TRBV4-2	TRBJ2-1	NA	TRBD2	TGTGCCAGCAGCCAAGTGGGACTAGCTGCAAACAATGAGCAGTTCTTC	CASSQVGLAANNEQFF
TRBV4-1	TRBJ2-1	NA	NA	TGCGCCAGCAGCCATGTTAGCGGAAGCGATGAGCAGTTCTTC	CASSHVSGSDEQFF
TRBV7-9	TRBJ1-6	NA	NA	TGTGCCAGCAGCTTGGACAGCCGGAATTCACCCCTCCACTTT	CASSLDSRNSPLHF
TRBV9	TRBJ2-1	NA	NA	TGTGCCAGCAGCGTAGAAGAGTCCGGCTACTACAATGAGCAGTTCTTC	CASSVEESGYYNEQFF
TRBV5-6	TRBJ2-2	NA	NA	TGTGCCAGCAGCTTGACCTTGAACACCGGGGAGCTGTTTTTT	CASSLTLNTGELFF
TRBV19	TRBJ2-7	NA	NA	TGTGCCAGTAGTATGCAGGGGCTCTCCTACGAGCAGTACTTC	CASSMQGLSYEQYF
TRBV4-3	TRBJ1-3	NA	NA	TGCGCCAGCAGCCCACATTTTCAGGGTACGCGAGGAAACACCATATATTTT	CASSPHFQGTRGNTIYF